Given below is one T cell receptor beta chain in context. The data are from a study of blood T cell repertoires in COVID-19. Study-wide background: T cells, B-cell-depleted T cells, or PBMCs supplied cDNA or gDNA.

Methods used by the authors: The assay estimated nucleated cells by amplifying reference gene primers. The protocol was immunoSEQ multiplex PCR, while the TCRdb copy is restricted to in-frame clones and leaves out a portion. V and J calls and clone size are those listed in that table; D and trimming were worked out from the DNA. The sample lists some 360,000 clones; approximately 91% were seen once. The CDR3 spans 15 residues. The chain recombines TRBV21-1 with TRBJ1-4; the D segment call TRBD1 is taken from the table without a DNA check. TRBV21-1 is noted as a pseudogene. The source material was PBMCs or T cells enriched from blood (not recorded which). The sequence was collected from a woman in her 30s who had been exposed to COVID-19. The CDR3, as DNA: TGTGCCAGCAGCAAAGACGACAGCCCTAATGAAAAACTGTTTTTT. This translates into CASSKDDSPNEKLFF.